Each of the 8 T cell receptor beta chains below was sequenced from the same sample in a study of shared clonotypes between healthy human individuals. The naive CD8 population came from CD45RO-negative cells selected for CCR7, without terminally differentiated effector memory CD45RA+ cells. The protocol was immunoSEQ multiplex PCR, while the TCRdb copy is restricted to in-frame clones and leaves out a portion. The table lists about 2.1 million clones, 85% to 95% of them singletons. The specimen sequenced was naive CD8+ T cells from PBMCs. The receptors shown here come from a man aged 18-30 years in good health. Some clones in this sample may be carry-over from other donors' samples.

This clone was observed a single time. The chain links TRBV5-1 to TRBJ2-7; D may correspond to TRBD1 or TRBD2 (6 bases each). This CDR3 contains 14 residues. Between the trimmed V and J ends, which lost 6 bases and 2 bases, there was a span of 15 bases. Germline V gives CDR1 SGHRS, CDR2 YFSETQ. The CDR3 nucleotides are TGCGCCAGCACGGGGGCAGGGCCGACCTACGAGCAGTACTTC. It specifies CASTGAGPTYEQYF.

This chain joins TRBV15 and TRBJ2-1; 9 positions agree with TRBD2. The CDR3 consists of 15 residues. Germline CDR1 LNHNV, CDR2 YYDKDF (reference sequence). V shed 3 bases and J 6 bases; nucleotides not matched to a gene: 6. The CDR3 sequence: CATSSKISGSNEQFF. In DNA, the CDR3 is TGTGCCACCAGCAGCAAGATTAGCGGGAGCAATGAGCAGTTCTTC.

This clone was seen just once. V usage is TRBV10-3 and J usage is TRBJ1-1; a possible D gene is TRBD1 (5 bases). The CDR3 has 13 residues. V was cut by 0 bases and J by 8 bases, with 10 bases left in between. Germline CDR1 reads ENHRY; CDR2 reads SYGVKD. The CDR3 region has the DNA TGTGCCATCAGTGAGTCCAGGGATATAGAAGCTTTCTTT. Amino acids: CAISESRDIEAFF.

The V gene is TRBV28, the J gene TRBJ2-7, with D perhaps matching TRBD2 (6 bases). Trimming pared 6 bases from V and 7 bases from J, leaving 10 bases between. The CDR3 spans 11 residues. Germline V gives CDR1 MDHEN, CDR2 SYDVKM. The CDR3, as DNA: TGTGCCAGCAGCCCCGGGAGAGAGCAGTACTTC. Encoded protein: CASSPGREQYF.

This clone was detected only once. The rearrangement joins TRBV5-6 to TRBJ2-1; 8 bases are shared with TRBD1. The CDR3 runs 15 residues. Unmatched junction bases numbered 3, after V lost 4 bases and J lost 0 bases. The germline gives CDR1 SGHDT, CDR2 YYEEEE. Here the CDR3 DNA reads TGTGCCAGCAGCCCTGGGACAGGCTCCTACAATGAGCAGTTCTTC. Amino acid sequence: CASSPGTGSYNEQFF.

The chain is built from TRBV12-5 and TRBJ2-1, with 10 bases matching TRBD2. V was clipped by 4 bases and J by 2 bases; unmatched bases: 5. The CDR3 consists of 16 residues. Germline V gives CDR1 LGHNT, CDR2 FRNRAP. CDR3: CASGSLLAGAYNEQFF. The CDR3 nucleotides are TGTGCTAGTGGTTCCCTCCTAGCGGGAGCCTACAATGAGCAGTTCTTC.

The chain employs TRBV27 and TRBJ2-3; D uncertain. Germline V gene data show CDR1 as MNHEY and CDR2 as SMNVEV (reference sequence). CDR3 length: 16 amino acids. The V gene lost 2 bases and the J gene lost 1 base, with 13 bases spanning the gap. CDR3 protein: CASSLLPSTRTDTQYF. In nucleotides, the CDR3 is TGTGCCAGCAGTTTACTCCCCTCCACGCGCACAGATACGCAGTATTTT.

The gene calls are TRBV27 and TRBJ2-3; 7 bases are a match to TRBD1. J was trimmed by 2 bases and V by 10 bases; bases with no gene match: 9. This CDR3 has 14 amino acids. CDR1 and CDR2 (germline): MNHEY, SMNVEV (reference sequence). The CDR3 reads CATQQGLFTDTQYF. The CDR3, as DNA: TGTGCCACTCAACAGGGGCTATTCACAGATACGCAGTATTTT.